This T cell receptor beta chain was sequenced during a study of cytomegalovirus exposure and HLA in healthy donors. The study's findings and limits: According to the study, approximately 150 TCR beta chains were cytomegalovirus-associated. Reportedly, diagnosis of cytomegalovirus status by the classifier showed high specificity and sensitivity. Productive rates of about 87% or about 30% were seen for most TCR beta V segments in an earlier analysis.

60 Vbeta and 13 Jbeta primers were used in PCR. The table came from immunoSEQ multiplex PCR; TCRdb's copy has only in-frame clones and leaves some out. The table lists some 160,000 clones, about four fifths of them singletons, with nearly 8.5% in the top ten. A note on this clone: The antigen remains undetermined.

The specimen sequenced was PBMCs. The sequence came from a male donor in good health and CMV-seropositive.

CDR3 in DNA: TGTGCCAGTACCATCACAGGGTATGGCTACACCTTC. It is translated as CASTITGYGYTF. The J gene is TRBJ1-2, the V gene TRBV19; possible D gene TRBD1, 6 bases. The germline gives CDR1 LNHDA, CDR2 SQIVND (reference sequence). Trimming took 7 bases from V and 5 from J, leaving 11 bases between them. The CDR3 is made up of 12 amino acids.